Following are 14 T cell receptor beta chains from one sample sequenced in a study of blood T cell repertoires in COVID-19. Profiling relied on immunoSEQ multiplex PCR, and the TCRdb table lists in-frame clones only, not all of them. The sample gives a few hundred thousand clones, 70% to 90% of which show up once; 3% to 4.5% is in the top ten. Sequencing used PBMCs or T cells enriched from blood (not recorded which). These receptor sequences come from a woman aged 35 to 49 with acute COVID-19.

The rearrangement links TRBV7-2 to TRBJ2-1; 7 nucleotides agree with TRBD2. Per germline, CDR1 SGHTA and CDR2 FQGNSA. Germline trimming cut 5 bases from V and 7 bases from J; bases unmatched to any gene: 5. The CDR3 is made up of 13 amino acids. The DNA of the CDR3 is TGTGCCAGCAGCCCGGGACTAATAAATGAGCAGTTCTTC. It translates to CASSPGLINEQFF.

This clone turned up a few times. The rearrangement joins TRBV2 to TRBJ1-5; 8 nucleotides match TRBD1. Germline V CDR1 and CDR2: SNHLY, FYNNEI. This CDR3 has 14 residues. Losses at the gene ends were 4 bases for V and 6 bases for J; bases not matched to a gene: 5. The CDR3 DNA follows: TGTGCCAGCAGTGTCGCAGGGGGCTTTCAGCCCCAGCATTTT. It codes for CASSVAGGFQPQHF.

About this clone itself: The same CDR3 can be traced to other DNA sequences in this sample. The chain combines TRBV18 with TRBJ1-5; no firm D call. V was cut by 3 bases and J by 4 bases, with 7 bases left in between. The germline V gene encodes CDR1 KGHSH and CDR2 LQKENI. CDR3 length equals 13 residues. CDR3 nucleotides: TGTGCCAGCTCACCCGGCGGGAATCAGCCCCAGCATTTT. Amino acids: CASSPGGNQPQHF.

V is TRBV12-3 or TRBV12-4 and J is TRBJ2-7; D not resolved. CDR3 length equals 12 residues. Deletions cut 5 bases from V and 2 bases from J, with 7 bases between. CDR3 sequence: CASSGLAYEQYF. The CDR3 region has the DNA TGTGCCAGCAGTGGCCTAGCCTACGAGCAGTACTTC.

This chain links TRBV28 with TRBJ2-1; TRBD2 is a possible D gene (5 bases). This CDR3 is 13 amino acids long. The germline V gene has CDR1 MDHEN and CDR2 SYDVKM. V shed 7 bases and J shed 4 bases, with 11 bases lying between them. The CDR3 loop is CASTLRGYNEQFF. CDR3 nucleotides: TGTGCCAGCACCTTAAGAGGGTACAATGAGCAGTTCTTC.

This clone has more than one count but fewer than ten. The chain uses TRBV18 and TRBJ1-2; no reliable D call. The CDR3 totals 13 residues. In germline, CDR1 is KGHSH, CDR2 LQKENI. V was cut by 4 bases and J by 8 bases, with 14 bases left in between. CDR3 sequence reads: CASSQPGTSGYTF. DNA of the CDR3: TGTGCCAGCTCACAGCCCGGTACCTCCGGCTACACCTTC.

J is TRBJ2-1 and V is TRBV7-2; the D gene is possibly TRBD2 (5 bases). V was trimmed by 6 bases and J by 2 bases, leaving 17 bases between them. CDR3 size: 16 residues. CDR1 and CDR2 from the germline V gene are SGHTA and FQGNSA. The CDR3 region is CASRPASYGTYNEQFF. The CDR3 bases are TGTGCCAGCAGACCCGCGTCCTACGGGACCTACAATGAGCAGTTCTTC.

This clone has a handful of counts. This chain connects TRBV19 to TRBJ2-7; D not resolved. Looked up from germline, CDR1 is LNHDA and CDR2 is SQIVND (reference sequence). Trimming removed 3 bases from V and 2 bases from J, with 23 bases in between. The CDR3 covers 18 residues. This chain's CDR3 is CASSIAGAMFPTAYEQYF. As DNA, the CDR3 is TGTGCCAGTAGTATCGCCGGAGCGATGTTCCCGACGGCCTACGAGCAGTACTTC.

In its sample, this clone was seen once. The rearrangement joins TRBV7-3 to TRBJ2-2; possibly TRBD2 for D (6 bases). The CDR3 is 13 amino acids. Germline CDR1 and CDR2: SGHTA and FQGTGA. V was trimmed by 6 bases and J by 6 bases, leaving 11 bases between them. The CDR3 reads CASRDGGAGELFF. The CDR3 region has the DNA TGTGCCAGCAGGGACGGGGGTGCCGGGGAGCTGTTTTTT.

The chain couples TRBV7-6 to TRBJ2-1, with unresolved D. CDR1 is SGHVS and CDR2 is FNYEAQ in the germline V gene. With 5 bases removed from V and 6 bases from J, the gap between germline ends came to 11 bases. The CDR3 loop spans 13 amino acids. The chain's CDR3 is CASSLRKSNEQFF. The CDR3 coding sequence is TGTGCCAGCAGCCTGAGAAAGAGCAATGAGCAGTTCTTC.

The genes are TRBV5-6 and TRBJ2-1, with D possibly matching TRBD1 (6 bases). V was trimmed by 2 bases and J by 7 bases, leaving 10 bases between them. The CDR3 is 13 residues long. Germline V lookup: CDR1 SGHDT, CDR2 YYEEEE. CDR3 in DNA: TGTGCCAGCAGCTTCGGCACAGGGAATGAGCAGTTCTTC. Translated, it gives CASSFGTGNEQFF.

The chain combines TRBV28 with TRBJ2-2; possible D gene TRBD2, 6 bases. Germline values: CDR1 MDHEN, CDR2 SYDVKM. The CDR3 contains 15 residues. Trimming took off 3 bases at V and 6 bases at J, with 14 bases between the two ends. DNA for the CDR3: TGTGCCAGCAGTTTTGCGGGTAGGGAGGCCGGGGAGCTGTTTTTT. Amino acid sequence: CASSFAGREAGELFF.

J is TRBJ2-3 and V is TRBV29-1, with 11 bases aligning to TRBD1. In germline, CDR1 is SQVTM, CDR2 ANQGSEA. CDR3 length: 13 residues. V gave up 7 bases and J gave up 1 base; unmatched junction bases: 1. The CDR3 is CSADRGRTDTQYF. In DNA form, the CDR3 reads TGCAGCGCGGACAGGGGGCGCACAGATACGCAGTATTTT.

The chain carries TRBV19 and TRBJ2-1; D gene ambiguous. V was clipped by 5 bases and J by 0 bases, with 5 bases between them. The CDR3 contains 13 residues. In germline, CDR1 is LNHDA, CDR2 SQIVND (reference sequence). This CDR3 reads CASSESSYNEQFF. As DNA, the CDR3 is TGTGCCAGTAGTGAGAGCTCCTACAATGAGCAGTTCTTC.